These T cell receptor beta chains were read from a single sample in a study of blood T cell repertoires in COVID-19. Produced via immunoSEQ multiplex PCR; TCRdb's table is partial and in-frame only. Among about 280,000 clones listed, about 83% were seen once. The sequenced material came from peripheral blood. These receptors were obtained from a woman aged 45-65 years who had recovered from COVID-19. Each CDR3 is given with its conserved first and last residue. The D gene is left open where the match is weak. Where a row states a size, it is once, few, many or the class of an expanded clone; other rows omit it.

>TRBD2|few|TRBV15|TRBJ2-1
CATSRVVGLGNEQFF
TGTGCCACCAGCAGAGTTGTGGGACTAGGAAATGAGCAGTTCTTC
>NA|NA|TRBV7-6|TRBJ2-5
CASSPSPGEQETQYF
TGTGCCAGCAGCCCCTCCCCGGGGGAGCAAGAGACCCAGTACTTC
>NA|NA|TRBV2|TRBJ1-2
CASSDPPSANYGYTF
TGTGCCAGCAGTGACCCCCCCAGCGCGAACTATGGCTACACCTTC
>TRBD1|few|TRBV5-5|TRBJ1-6
CASSLEQGLSPLHF
TGTGCCAGCAGCTTGGAACAGGGGCTTTCACCCCTCCACTTT
>TRBD2|few|TRBV19|TRBJ2-3
CASAGTSGRDTQYF
TGTGCCAGTGCCGGGACTAGCGGGAGAGATACGCAGTATTTT
>TRBD1|NA|TRBV28|TRBJ1-5
CASSSGTATLFAQHF
TGTGCCAGCAGTTCCGGGACAGCCACACTATTCGCCCAGCATTTT
>TRBD2|NA|TRBV28|TRBJ2-5
CASSFASGGPETQYF
TGTGCCAGCAGTTTTGCTAGCGGGGGGCCAGAGACCCAGTACTTC
>TRBD1|NA|TRBV6-2/TRBV6-3|TRBJ2-5
CASSRNRGTETQYF
TGTGCCAGCAGCCGAAACAGGGGAACAGAGACCCAGTACTTC
>TRBD1|once|TRBV7-2|TRBJ2-3
CASSLGTGALTDTQYF
TGTGCCAGCAGCTTAGGGACAGGGGCCCTCACAGATACGCAGTATTTT
>NA|NA|TRBV6-8|TRBJ2-7
CASTKPGYYEQYF
TGTGCCAGCACTAAACCGGGGTACTACGAGCAGTACTTC
>NA|NA|TRBV7-3|TRBJ1-2
CASTPGERHYGYTF
TGTGCCAGCACCCCGGGGGAGCGGCACTATGGCTACACCTTC
>NA|once|TRBV12-3/TRBV12-4|TRBJ1-1
CASFLERIGEAFF
TGTGCCAGCTTCTTGGAGCGTATCGGTGAAGCTTTCTTT
>NA|NA|TRBV27|TRBJ2-5
CASSSRGPVETQYF
TGTGCCAGCAGTTCCCGCGGCCCGGTCGAGACCCAGTACTTC